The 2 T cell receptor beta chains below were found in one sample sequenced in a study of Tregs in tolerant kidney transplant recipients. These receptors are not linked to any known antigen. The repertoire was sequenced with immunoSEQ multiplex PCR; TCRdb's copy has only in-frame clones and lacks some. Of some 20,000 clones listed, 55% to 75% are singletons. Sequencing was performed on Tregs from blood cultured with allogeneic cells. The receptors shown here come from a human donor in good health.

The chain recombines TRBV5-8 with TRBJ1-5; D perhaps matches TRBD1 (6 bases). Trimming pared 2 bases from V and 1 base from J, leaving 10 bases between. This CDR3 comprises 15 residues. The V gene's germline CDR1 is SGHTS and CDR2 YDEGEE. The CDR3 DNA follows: TGTGCCAGCAGCTTATGGGGGGCGAGCAATCAGCCCCAGCATTTT. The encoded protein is CASSLWGASNQPQHF.

The CDR3 spells CASSLVETQYF. Written as DNA, the CDR3 is TGTGCCAGCAGCTTAGTCGAGACCCAGTACTTC. V is TRBV7-9 and J is TRBJ2-5; no clear D gene. The V end was cut by 1 base, the J end by 5 bases, with 2 bases between. The germline V gene encodes CDR1 SEHNR and CDR2 FQNEAQ (reference sequence). This CDR3 comprises 11 residues.